This T cell receptor (beta chain) emerged from a study of vaccination effects on CD4 cells after COVID-19 (dated by TCRdb to between 2021 and 2022). Concerning the study at large: Each participant got two doses of an mRNA SARS-CoV-2 vaccine, either BNT162b2 or mRNA-1273. SARS-CoV-2 spike-specific CD4+ TCR repertoires were compared before and after mRNA vaccination in COVID-19 convalescent patients and in infection-naive vaccine recipients. Cultures from other donors in the study were sequenced using the Oncomine TCR Beta short-read assay on an Illumina iSeq 100. Altogether, around ten COVID-19 convalescent patients and several SARS-CoV-2-naive healthy vaccine recipients made up the full study.

Libraries were made using the immunoSEQ multiplex PCR assay. DNA from the cultured and isolated CD4+ T cells underwent TCR beta CDR3 sequencing. Per the authors' processing: Non-productive TCR sequences were removed and reads were trimmed to the CDR3 region, keeping CDR3s of at least 7 amino acids. Antigen-specific clonotypes were identified using the MANAFEST web app by comparison of expansion in peptide wells against reference cultures. To be called positive, a clone needed expansion at FDR<0.05 compared with the reference and with all other wells, an odds ratio greater than 5, and a frequency greater than 0.1% in two replicate wells. A clonotype was called cross-reactive if it was significantly expanded both in SARS-CoV-2 spike wells and in at least one common cold coronavirus spike condition. CDR3 similarity was assessed by Levenshtein distance using the stringdist R package, and unrooted trees were constructed with ape in R 3.6.1. Imported from immuneACCESS, the table was reduced by TCRdb to in-frame sequences with V and J called. These copies leave out some clones; in studies compared against another copy, an unresolved V gene accounts for under half, and the cause of the remainder is not known. Clone size and the V and J calls come from that table; the DNA yielded D and trimming. The sample has 30,000 to 40,000 clones on record, roughly 76% of them singletons. In total, the top ten clones hold 22% of the sample.

Looking up the germline V gene yields CDR1 MNHNS and CDR2 SASEGT. V and J lose 2 bases and 5 bases, and a span of 15 bases separates them. The CDR3 numbers 15 residues from cysteine through phenylalanine. Kept here is only the CDR3 DNA, which spans 45 bases and is read in frame from base 1. In the ViraFEST assay, PBMC were stimulated with viral peptide pools, and TCR sequencing was then used to find antigen-specific CD4+ T cell clonotypes based on their expansion. After more than 9 days of culture, CD4+ T cells were isolated with the EasySep CD4+ T cell isolation kit. The absence of prior SARS-CoV-2 infection in healthy vaccine recipients was confirmed by negative nucleocapsid antibodies before and after vaccination. Each well held around 2 million PBMC cultured in IMDM containing about 5.4% human AB serum, roughly 9.6 IU/ml IL-2 and gentamicin, along with 10 ug/ml peptides. On days 3 and 7, half of the culture medium was replaced with fresh IL-2-containing medium. Each peptide stimulation condition was cultured in triplicate wells unless otherwise noted. Using Ficoll-Paque Plus gradient centrifugation, PBMC were separated from whole blood and then either used fresh or cryopreserved at -140C. Overlapping peptide pools spanned the spike proteins of SARS-CoV-2 and the common cold coronaviruses HCoV-NL63, HCoV-OC43 and HCoV-229E. Genomic DNA was extracted from cultured CD4+ T cells with the QIAamp micro DNA kit.

This clone came up a few times. What this receptor recognizes is not known. It has no much larger one-base neighbor in the sample; base qualities were not kept. General findings and caveats noted by the study authors: Marked clonal contraction was observed in both infection-induced and vaccine-induced clones at late post-vaccination timepoints, consistent with waning T cell responses. Among healthy vaccine recipients, nearly all vaccine-induced clones were SARS-CoV-2 mono-reactive, and only 1 of 255 was cross-reactive with common cold coronaviruses. Limitations of the study were the small number of convalescent patients and the absence of early post-infection timepoints.

Recombination connected TRBV6-1 to TRBJ2-5; the D gene cannot be named for sure. This TCR was sampled from a human donor who received a COVID-19 vaccine. The input for sequencing was CD4+ T cells from PBMCs cultured with SARS-CoV-2 spike peptides, taken before COVID-19 vaccination. This sample's cell subset or site label indicates: SARS-CoV-2 spike overlapping peptide pool stimulation. The DNA sequence is TGTGCCAGCAGTGAACTTGCTACAAGGTCGGAGACCCAGTACTTC. This codes for CASSELATRSETQYF.